The rows below give T cell receptor beta chains drawn from one sample of a study of blood T cell repertoires in COVID-19. Measured with immunoSEQ multiplex PCR; TCRdb has only the in-frame clones, and not every one. The table has 32,000 or so clones, about nine tenths seen once. Sequenced input: peripheral blood. The receptors originated from a man aged 45-60 years with active or convalescent COVID-19. The CDR3 runs from the conserved cysteine through the conserved F or W.

J gene: TRBJ1-2; V gene: TRBV5-1; CDR3 protein: CASSISTGANYGYTF
J gene: TRBJ2-7; V gene: TRBV6-6; CDR3 protein: CASSYGASGIVVWYF
J gene: TRBJ1-2; V gene: TRBV28; CDR3 protein: CASSLGAESYTF
J gene: TRBJ2-7; V gene: TRBV15; CDR3 protein: CATSRDRGRVYEQYF
J gene: TRBJ2-1; V gene: TRBV6-2/TRBV6-3; CDR3 protein: CASSYSSGVYNEQFF
J gene: TRBJ1-1; V gene: TRBV7-9; CDR3 protein: CASSLGSGAATEAFF
J gene: TRBJ1-5; V gene: TRBV7-8; CDR3 protein: CASRRDGLNQPQHF
J gene: TRBJ2-1; V gene: TRBV29-1; CDR3 protein: CSSKPGYNEQFF
J gene: TRBJ2-7; V gene: TRBV5-1; CDR3 protein: CASSRRDRGPDRSSYEQYF
J gene: TRBJ2-1; V gene: TRBV6-5; CDR3 protein: CASRSTSRSNNEQFF
J gene: TRBJ2-5; V gene: TRBV6-2/TRBV6-3; CDR3 protein: CASSYRNLAYEETQYF
J gene: TRBJ2-1; V gene: TRBV30; CDR3 protein: CAWSVGQESNEQFF